This is a list of T cell receptor beta chains from one sample in a study of human T cells and chemical hapten exposure. Each CDR3 protein is one row after TCRdb ran MiXCR on the RACE reads. This sample carries tens of thousands of distinct CDR3 sequences, approximately 3.3% of them seen once, and the ten largest clones take about 6.9%. Sequenced here: whole blood, sampled in connection with sensitization to the hapten diphenylcyclopropenone (DPC). All receptors derive from a man aged 40-50 years with alopecia areata. Some clones in this sample may be carry-over from other donors' samples. Each CDR3 is given with its conserved first and last residue. Fields, in order: J gene, clone size, V gene, D gene, CDR3 DNA, CDR3 protein. D genes are given only for firm matches. Only part of the rows carry a size: once, few, many, or a class if the clone is expanded.

TRBJ1-5 NA TRBV6-5 NA TGTGCCAGTGGCTGGGGGCGAAATCAGCCCCAGCATTTT CASGWGRNQPQHF
TRBJ2-7 many TRBV28 TRBD1 TGTGCCAGCAGAGCTCCGGGACAGCTCTACGAGCAGTACTTC CASRAPGQLYEQYF
TRBJ2-3 many TRBV4-3 NA TGCGCCAGCAGCCAAGAACAGGCCGGGACAGATACGCAGTATTTT CASSQEQAGTDTQYF
TRBJ1-5 many TRBV12-3/TRBV12-4 NA TGTGCCAGCAGCTACAGGGATAGCAATCAGCCCCAGCATTTT CASSYRDSNQPQHF
TRBJ2-7 many TRBV6-5 TRBD2 TGTGCCAGCATCCCCGGGAGCGGGAGTGAGTACGAGCAGTACTTC CASIPGSGSEYEQYF
TRBJ1-5 NA TRBV28 TRBD1 TGTGCCAGCAGTTTATGGTGGCAGGGGGCTCATCAGCCCCAGCATTTT CASSLWWQGAHQPQHF
TRBJ1-4 few TRBV28 NA TGTGCCAGCAGTTTAGGGGACGGGGGGAATGAAAAACTGTTTTTT CASSLGDGGNEKLFF
TRBJ1-5 many TRBV5-6 TRBD1 TGTGCCAGCAGCTTTTGGACAGGGCCCGATAGCAATCAGCCCCAGCATTTT CASSFWTGPDSNQPQHF
TRBJ1-2 NA TRBV6-1 NA TGTGCCAGCAGTGCCGATTGGACAGAAAACTATGGCTACACCTTC CASSADWTENYGYTF
TRBJ1-2 many TRBV2 NA TGTGCCAGCAGTGATAATCGGGGCGCGGGCGATGGCTACACCTTC CASSDNRGAGDGYTF
TRBJ1-2 many TRBV12-3/TRBV12-4 TRBD1 TGTGCCAGCAAATGGGGAGGGGGCGGACTTGGTGGCTACACCTTC CASKWGGGGLGGYTF
TRBJ2-7 NA TRBV28 NA TGTGCCAGCACGGGGATTCTCTACGAGCAGTACTTC CASTGILYEQYF
TRBJ2-3 many TRBV11-2 NA TGTGCCAGCAGCATCCGACTAGATACGCAGTATTTT CASSIRLDTQYF
TRBJ2-5 many TRBV7-2 NA TGTGCCAGCAGCTTAGGCGTGAAAGAGACCCAGTACTTC CASSLGVKETQYF
TRBJ2-1 many TRBV12-3/TRBV12-4 TRBD1 TGTGCCAGCAGTTTTACAGGGGACGAGCAGTTCTTC CASSFTGDEQFF
TRBJ2-6 many TRBV7-9 NA TGTGCCAGCCAGCCCAGGGGAGAGGCTGGGGCCAACGTCCTGACTTTC CASQPRGEAGANVLTF
TRBJ2-7 many TRBV6-5 TRBD2 TGTGCCAGCAGGAGAGGGACTAGCGGGGTCGAGCAGTACTTC CASRRGTSGVEQYF